These 5 T cell receptor beta chains share one sample of origin, sequenced in a study of OX40 agonist ivuxolimab in advanced cancers. Profiling relied on immunoSEQ multiplex PCR, and the TCRdb table lists in-frame clones only, not all of them. The repertoire consists of just over 60,000 clones, with approximately 90% occurring once and the leading ten covering approximately 12%. Sequenced here: CD4+ or CD8+ T cells sorted from blood, sampled in a trial of the OX40 agonist ivuxolimab. The receptors derive from an adult with an advanced solid tumor such as melanoma, head and neck, liver or kidney cancer.

The chain employs TRBV5-8 and TRBJ2-7; 8 nucleotides match TRBD1. The CDR3 sequence is 14 residues long. The germline V gene has CDR1 SGHTS and CDR2 YDEGEE. Unmatched junction bases numbered 8, after V lost 4 bases and J lost 5 bases. CDR3 amino acids: CASSIRTGPDEQYF. CDR3 bases: TGTGCCAGCAGCATACGGACAGGGCCGGACGAGCAGTACTTC.

This clone was detected only a few times. The chain employs TRBV7-2 and TRBJ2-2; no reliable D call. The V end lost 8 bases, the J end lost 6 bases, and 16 bases lay between the germline ends. Germline CDR1 is SGHTA and CDR2 is FQGNSA. The CDR3 runs 14 residues. DNA of the CDR3: TGTGCCAGCCGTGGACGGTTGTATCCCGGGGAGCTGTTTTTT. It is translated as CASRGRLYPGELFF.

This clone came up once. The chain is built from TRBV5-6 and TRBJ2-1, with D possibly matching TRBD2 (6 bases). The CDR3 length is 19 residues. The V end lost 4 bases, the J end lost 4 bases, and 27 bases lay between the germline ends. Germline V gene sequence: CDR1 SGHDT, CDR2 YYEEEE. The CDR3 nucleotides read TGTGCCAGCAGCCCAGACGTGCTCCGGCCGGGAGTAGAGTACAATGAGCAGTTCTTC. Amino acid sequence: CASSPDVLRPGVEYNEQFF. Full variable domain (outside the CDR3, taken from reference TRBV5-6 and TRBJ2-1): DAGVTQSPTHLIKTRGQQVTLRCSPKSGHDTVSWYQQALGQGPQFIFQYYEEEERQRGNFPDRFSGHQFPNYSSELNVNALLLGDSALYLCASSPDVLRPGVEYNEQFFGPGTRLTVL.

This sequence joins TRBV29-1 and TRBJ2-5; D might be TRBD2 (5 bases). V gave up 5 bases and J gave up 3 bases, with 7 bases separating them. The CDR3 extends over 11 amino acids. The V gene's germline CDR1 is SQVTM and CDR2 ANQGSEA. DNA for the CDR3: TGCAGCGTTCCGAGGGAAGAGACCCAGTACTTC. This gives the protein CSVPREETQYF.

The V call is TRBV2, the J call TRBJ2-1; 8 bases agree with TRBD2. CDR3 size: 15 residues. Germline trimming cut 4 bases from V and 5 bases from J; bases unmatched to any gene: 7. Looked up from germline, CDR1 is SNHLY and CDR2 is FYNNEI. As DNA, the CDR3 is TGTGCCAGCAGTGTTCGGACTAGCAGTAACAATGAGCAGTTCTTC. This encodes CASSVRTSSNNEQFF.